The clone carrying this TCR beta chain came up a few times. As yet, its antigen is unknown. The CDR3 extends over 15 amino acids. Expressed TCRB transcripts were sequenced because the entire RNA isolate underwent reverse transcription. Sequencing was performed with immunoSEQ multiplex PCR; in TCRdb, only in-frame clones are kept and a portion is missing. Of some 270,000 clones listed, roughly 11% are singletons. This sample is drawn from a study of beta chain features in type 1 diabetes. General study results and limits: Within each of all four CD4+ subsets, Type 1 diabetes patients had TCRB CDR3s that were moderately but significantly shorter.

The material sequenced was naive CD4+ T cells from blood. This chain joins TRBV21-1 and TRBJ2-3; the table's D call of TRBD1 was not tested on the DNA. TRBV21-1 is classified as a pseudogene. This receptor was taken from a man aged 25-45 years with type 1 diabetes. CDR3 residues: CASSMQGIYTDTQYF. CDR3 coding DNA: TGTGCCAGCAGCATGCAGGGGATATACACAGATACGCAGTATTTT.